The T cell receptor beta chain described here comes from a study of T cell responses to AZD1222 COVID-19 vaccine. Regarding the study as a whole: Seropositive status at baseline applied to only six AZD1222 recipients.

The CDR3 loop spans 16 amino acids. Germline CDR1 and CDR2: SGHRS and YFSETQ. J was trimmed by 5 bases and V by 4 bases; bases with no gene match: 13. Libraries were prepared by immunoSEQ multiplex PCR; TCRdb keeps only in-frame clonotypes and omits some of them. The table has approximately 100,000 clones, roughly nine tenths seen once. Worth noting for this clone: Its antigen is as yet unknown.

The source of this sequence is an adult in good health. This material consisted of peripheral blood, taken on day 0 of AZD1222 vaccination. V and J are TRBV5-1 and TRBJ2-5; TRBD1 matches 8 bases. The CDR3 bases are TGCGCCAGCAGCGTAGGGACAGGCCGTTTTATCGAGACCCAGTACTTC. Translating gives CASSVGTGRFIETQYF.